This T cell receptor beta chain was observed in a study of identifying expanded T cells in peripheral blood (dated by TCRdb to about 2019). In the study overall: Four technical replicates, made by sequencing separate aliquots from the same pool of genomic DNA, were compared pairwise.

No immune events, such as infections, were documented for the healthy donors during the collection period. Time-dependent variance in a beta-binomial model of T-cell clone differential abundance was calibrated using healthy-donor blood repertoires as a training cohort. The training cohort comprised roughly ten healthy donors, 3 female and 7 male. The donors were between roughly 29 and 64 years old, with an average age of approximately 47 years. Whole blood was collected from each healthy donor at three time points spaced approximately 2 weeks apart and obtained from a commercial supplier. Genomic DNA was extracted from unsorted whole blood for immunosequencing. TCRbeta CDR3 regions were profiled with the immunoSEQ Assay using bias-controlled multiplex PCR amplification of genomic DNA. The original methods were these. To quantify the absolute abundance of each unique TCRbeta CDR3 region, the sequences were collapsed and filtered. Differential abundance was assessed using a binomial (Fisher-equivalent) model and a beta-binomial model in which time-dependent variance fitted from healthy donors was added. Any clone with fewer than 5 combined templates was excluded, and a clone was called differentially abundant if its Benjamini-Hochberg FDR was below 0.01. The form v = (b*log(k)+a)^2 was used to model beta-binomial variance as a function of total template count across the two samples. As stored in TCRdb, this immuneACCESS dataset retains in-frame rearrangements with V and J assigned. A fraction of the clones does not appear; measured against another copy, unresolved V genes explain less than half of the discrepancy, and the remainder lacks a known reason. V, J and clone size reflect that table, while D and trimming were determined from the DNA. The sample table holds more than 80,000 clones, of which approximately 88% were seen once. 3% to 4% of the sample goes to the ten largest clones.

CDR1 and CDR2, looked up from the germline V gene, are SGHRS and YFSETQ. The CDR3 contains 15 residues, cysteine and phenylalanine counted. Only the CDR3 part of the read is kept: 45 bases, read in frame from the first base. Details on this clone: Its antigen target is currently unknown. One junction end does not reproduce the germline sequence, and a read error may be involved.

Paper-wide results and their limitations: Between technical replicates the binomial model flagged approximately 1.2 differentially abundant clones, whereas over approximately two weeks the binomial model flagged about 16.4 and over about four weeks 19 to 20. Variance in clone template counts between roughly 2-week samples significantly increased with total template count across all healthy donors. Across all healthy-donor time intervals, the beta-binomial model significantly lowered both the number of clones called differentially abundant and the false-positive rate. It was expected by the authors that biological variance in healthy repertoires might increase further over much longer intervals, such as months to years.

The source of this sequence is a person aged 18 to 69 in good health. The chain is made from TRBV5-1 and TRBJ1-1, and the D gene may be TRBD1, 6 bases matching. Sequencing was carried out using blood. The CDR3 corresponds to CASSFLGTRDTEASF. The nucleotide sequence reads as follows: TGCGCCAGCAGCTTCCTCGGGACTCGGGACACTGAAGCTTCCTTT.